These T cell receptor beta chains were read from a single sample in a study of T cell repertoires in cytomegalovirus infection. No antigen has been assigned to these receptors. Each CDR3 protein is one row after TCRdb ran MiXCR on the reads. The sample yields roughly 310,000 distinct CDR3 sequences, under 35% seen once. The sequences come from cultured PBMCs, collected from culture after CMV antigen stimulation. Receptor source: a human donor in good health (CMV status not recorded). Some clones in this sample may be carry-over from other donors' samples. CDR3s include the opening cysteine and the closing phenylalanine or tryptophan. A D gene is named only where the DNA matches it firmly. Some rows mark clone size as missing; the rest say once, few, many or name a class of expanded clone.

j_call	clone_size	d_call	v_call	cdr3_nt	cdr3_aa
TRBJ2-7	.	.	TRBV20-1	TGCAGTGCTAGTTATAGGCAGGGAGGGGGTGAGCAGTACTTC	CSASYRQGGGEQYF
TRBJ2-7	.	TRBD2	TRBV5-6	TGTGCCAGCAGCTTGAACTTAGCGGGCGGGATCGAGCAGTACTTC	CASSLNLAGGIEQYF
TRBJ2-1	.	TRBD2	TRBV12-3/TRBV12-4	TGTGCCAGCACCCCCCACGCCGGGACTAGCGATGGGCAGTTCTTC	CASTPHAGTSDGQFF
TRBJ2-1	.	TRBD2	TRBV29-1	TGCAGCGTTGAGCCAACTAGCGGGAGATTCTACAATGAGCAGTTCTTC	CSVEPTSGRFYNEQFF
TRBJ2-5	.	TRBD1	TRBV12-5	TGTGCTAGTGCCGCGACAGGGGGCACAGAGACCCAGTACTTC	CASAATGGTETQYF
TRBJ2-1	few	.	TRBV6-4	TGTGCCAGCAGTGAGGCACCCGGGACGGCATACAATGAGCAGTTCTTC	CASSEAPGTAYNEQFF
TRBJ1-6	many	.	TRBV28	TGTGCCAGCAAGGACCGCAGGGAAGGAGGAGATTCACCCCTCCACTTT	CASKDRREGGDSPLHF
TRBJ1-4	few	.	TRBV6-1	TGTGCTTCAGAGCCGTCCGTAGCAACTAATGAAAAACTGTTTTTT	CASEPSVATNEKLFF
TRBJ1-1	.	.	TRBV19	TGTGCCAGTAGTCGGGGGACTGCGCTTATGAACACTGAAGCTTTCTTT	CASSRGTALMNTEAFF
TRBJ2-3	many	TRBD2	TRBV6-1	TGTGCCAGCAGCTATAGCGGGAGGGCTTCGGATACGCAGTATTTT	CASSYSGRASDTQYF
TRBJ2-5	.	TRBD2	TRBV20-1	TGCAGTGCTAGAGATAAACGGCGGGGGGAGACCCAGTACTTC	CSARDKRRGETQYF
TRBJ2-7	.	TRBD2	TRBV28	TGTGCCAGCGGGAGGGGCCGGGGCGCCTACGAGCAGTACTTC	CASGRGRGAYEQYF
TRBJ1-1	few	.	TRBV12-3/TRBV12-4	TGTGCCAGCAGTTATCCTGACAGAGAGAACACTGAAGCTTTCTTT	CASSYPDRENTEAFF
TRBJ1-1	.	.	TRBV29-1	TGCAGCGTTGATGGGACGGCCACTGAAGCTTTCTTT	CSVDGTATEAFF
TRBJ2-1	.	TRBD2	TRBV20-1	TGCAGTGCTAGAGATTATCTCGCGGGAGCCTCCTACAATGAGCAGTTCTTC	CSARDYLAGASYNEQFF
TRBJ2-2	.	.	TRBV11-2	TGTGCCAGCAGCCCCCTTTCGGGGGACACCGGGGAGCTGTTTTTT	CASSPLSGDTGELFF
TRBJ1-2	.	.	TRBV29-1	TGCAGCGTCCCCGGGACAACTAACTATGGCTACACCTTC	CSVPGTTNYGYTF
TRBJ1-2	few	.	TRBV29-1	TGCAGCGTTGAAGATCTTCAGGCAGGCTATGGCTACACCTTC	CSVEDLQAGYGYTF
TRBJ1-5	few	.	TRBV12-3/TRBV12-4	TGTGCCAGCAGTTTAGCAGGGGCCCCCAATCAGCCCCAGCATTTT	CASSLAGAPNQPQHF
TRBJ1-2	few	.	TRBV7-9	TGTGCCAGCAGCTTCCCGGGAGCCTATGGCTACACCTTC	CASSFPGAYGYTF
TRBJ1-3	.	.	TRBV9	TGTGCCAGCAGCGTAGCTACAGCTGGAAACACCATATATTTT	CASSVATAGNTIYF
TRBJ1-2	few	.	TRBV7-2	TGTGCCAGCAGCTTAGCTGCAGCAGTCTATGGCTACACCTTC	CASSLAAAVYGYTF
TRBJ2-7	.	.	TRBV19	TGTGCCAGTAGTATAGGCAGGGCCAATGGAATATACGAGCAGTACTTC	CASSIGRANGIYEQYF
TRBJ1-4	.	TRBD1	TRBV29-1	TGCAGCGCCGAACAGGGGGCCAGGGATAAACTGTTTTTT	CSAEQGARDKLFF
TRBJ2-1	few	.	TRBV24-1	TGTGCCACCAGTGATGGGCAGGGATCATCCTACAATGAGCAGTTCTTC	CATSDGQGSSYNEQFF
TRBJ1-5	many	.	TRBV7-9	TGTGCCAGCAGCTTAGCACCCAGCAATCAGCCCCAGCATTTT	CASSLAPSNQPQHF
TRBJ1-4	.	TRBD1	TRBV7-6	TGTGCCAGCAGCTTAGAAGGGACAGGGAGTGAAAAACTGTTTTTT	CASSLEGTGSEKLFF
TRBJ2-3	.	.	TRBV20-1	TGCAGTGCTAGTGTGGTCGGGACAGATACGCAGTATTTT	CSASVVGTDTQYF
TRBJ1-5	few	.	TRBV19	TGTGCCAGTAGAGGTTGGGAAGGGGAAAATCAGCCCCAGCATTTT	CASRGWEGENQPQHF
TRBJ1-5	few	.	TRBV12-3/TRBV12-4	TGTGCCAGCAGTACCGCAGGGGCTGGGCCCCAGCATTTT	CASSTAGAGPQHF
TRBJ1-6	many	TRBD1	TRBV11-2	TGTGCCAGCAGCTTGCCGCCGGGACAGGGGGCCTCCGACCCAAATTCACCCCTCCACTTT	CASSLPPGQGASDPNSPLHF
TRBJ2-5	.	TRBD1	TRBV2	TGTGCCAGCAGATTACAGGGGGCGCGTCAAGAGACCCAGTACTTC	CASRLQGARQETQYF
TRBJ2-7	few	TRBD2	TRBV6-1	TGTGCCAGCAGTGTCGGTCGCGGGAGTTCCTACGAGCAGTACTTC	CASSVGRGSSYEQYF
TRBJ1-5	.	.	TRBV12-5	TGTGCTAGTGGTTTGGTACTAACTTCCACCGACCGTAGCAATCAGCCCCAGCATTTT	CASGLVLTSTDRSNQPQHF
TRBJ1-6	.	.	TRBV7-9	TGTGCCAGCAGCTTTGACCCGCGGTCACCCCTCCACTTT	CASSFDPRSPLHF
TRBJ2-7	once	TRBD2	TRBV6-8	TGTGCCAGCAGTTTCACTAGCGGGACGGTCTCCTACGAGCAGTACTTC	CASSFTSGTVSYEQYF
TRBJ2-5	many	.	TRBV7-2	TGTGCCAGCAGCCCCGCCTTGGGGGCACGGGAGACCCAGTACTTC	CASSPALGARETQYF
TRBJ1-2	.	.	TRBV7-9	TGTGCCAGCAAGCTGGGGGGGCATGGCTACACCTTC	CASKLGGHGYTF
TRBJ1-5	few	.	TRBV7-9	TGTGCCAGCAGCTTTCAGGGGCAATTGCTCCAGCATTTT	CASSFQGQLLQHF
TRBJ2-7	few	.	TRBV5-1	TGCGCCAGCAGCTCAGGATCGACTAGGACCTACGAGCAGTACTTC	CASSSGSTRTYEQYF
TRBJ2-2	.	.	TRBV6-2/TRBV6-3	TGTGCCAGCCAGGGGATCTACACCGGGGAGCTGTTTTTT	CASQGIYTGELFF
TRBJ2-5	.	.	TRBV6-2/TRBV6-3	TGTGCCAGCAGTTACGGGGAGGCCCAGTACTTC	CASSYGEAQYF
TRBJ2-7	.	.	TRBV29-1	TGCAGCGCCCACTCAGGGACATCCACCTACGAGCAGTACTTC	CSAHSGTSTYEQYF